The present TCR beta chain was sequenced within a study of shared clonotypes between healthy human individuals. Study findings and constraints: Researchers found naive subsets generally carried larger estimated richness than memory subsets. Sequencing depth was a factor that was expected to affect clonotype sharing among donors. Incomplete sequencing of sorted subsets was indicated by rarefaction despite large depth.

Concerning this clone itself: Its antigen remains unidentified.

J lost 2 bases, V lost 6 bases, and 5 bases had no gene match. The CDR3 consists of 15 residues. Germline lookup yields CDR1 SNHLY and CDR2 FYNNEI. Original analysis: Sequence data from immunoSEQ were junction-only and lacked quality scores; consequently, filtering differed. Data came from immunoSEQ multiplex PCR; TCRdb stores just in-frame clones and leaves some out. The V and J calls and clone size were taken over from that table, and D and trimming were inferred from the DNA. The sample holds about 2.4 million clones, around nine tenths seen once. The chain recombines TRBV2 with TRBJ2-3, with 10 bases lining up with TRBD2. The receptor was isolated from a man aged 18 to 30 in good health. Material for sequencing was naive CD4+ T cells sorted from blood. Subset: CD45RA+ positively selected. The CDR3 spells CASRQLAGYTDTQYF. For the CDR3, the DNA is TGTGCCAGCAGGCAACTAGCGGGGTACACAGATACGCAGTATTTT.